This TCR beta chain emerged from a study of CD8 T cells in ankylosing spondylitis. Study findings and constraints: Among TCR beta sequences, a motif of several highly homologous variants appeared characteristic of ankylosing spondylitis blood.

There are a few counts of this clonotype. Its antigen is not known. V lost 5 bases to trimming and J lost 4 bases; unmatched junction nucleotides: 14. The CDR3 has 15 amino acids. CDR1 DFQATT and CDR2 SNEGSKA come from the germline V gene (reference sequence). TCRdb called the 5' RACE reads again in MiXCR, with one record for every CDR3 protein. This table holds a few hundred thousand distinct CDR3 sequences, 20% to 25% found once. The chain combines TRBV20-1 with TRBJ2-7; 7 positions agree with TRBD2. The sample comprised blood, either unsorted or a sorted T cell fraction (not recorded which). This receptor was identified in a male donor with ankylosing spondylitis. The DNA for the CDR3 is TGCAGTGCTTTTTCTCTCGCGGGAGTTGTATACGAGCAGTACTTC. Protein product: CSAFSLAGVVYEQYF.